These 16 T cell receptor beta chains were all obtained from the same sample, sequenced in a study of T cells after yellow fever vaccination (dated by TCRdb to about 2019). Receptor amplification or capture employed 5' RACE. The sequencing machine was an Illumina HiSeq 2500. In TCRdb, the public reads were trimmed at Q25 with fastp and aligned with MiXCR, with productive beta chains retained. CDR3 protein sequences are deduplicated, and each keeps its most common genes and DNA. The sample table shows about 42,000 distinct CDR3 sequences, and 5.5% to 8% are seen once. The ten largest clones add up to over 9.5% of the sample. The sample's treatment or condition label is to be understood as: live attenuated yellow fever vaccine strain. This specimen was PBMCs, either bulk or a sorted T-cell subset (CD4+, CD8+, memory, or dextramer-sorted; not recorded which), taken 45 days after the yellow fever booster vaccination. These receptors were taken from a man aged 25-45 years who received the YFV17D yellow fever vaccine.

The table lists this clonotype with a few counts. The CDR3 bases are TGTGCCAGCAGCAATCACAGGGCGGGCTATCAAAACATTCAGTACTTC. Its protein is CASSNHRAGYQNIQYF. This chain connects TRBV7-2 to TRBJ2-4; D possibly corresponds to TRBD1 (6 bases). Trimming left V 5 bases short and J 5 bases short, with 19 bases between. Germline CDR1 is SGHTA and CDR2 is FQGNSA. CDR3 length: 16 amino acids.

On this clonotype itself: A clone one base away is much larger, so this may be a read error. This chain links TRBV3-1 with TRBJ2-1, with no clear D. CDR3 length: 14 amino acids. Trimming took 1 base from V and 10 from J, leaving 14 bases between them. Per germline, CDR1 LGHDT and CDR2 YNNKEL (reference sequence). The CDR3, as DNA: TGTGCCAGCAGCCAAGTCGCTCCTAGTTGCGAGCAGTTCTTC. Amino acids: CASSQVAPSCEQFF.

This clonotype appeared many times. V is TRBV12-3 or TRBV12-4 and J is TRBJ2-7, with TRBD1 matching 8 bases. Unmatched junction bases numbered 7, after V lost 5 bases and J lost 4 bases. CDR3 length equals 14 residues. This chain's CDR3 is CASSQRQGRYEQYF. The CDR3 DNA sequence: TGTGCCAGCAGTCAAAGACAGGGGAGGTACGAGCAGTACTTC.

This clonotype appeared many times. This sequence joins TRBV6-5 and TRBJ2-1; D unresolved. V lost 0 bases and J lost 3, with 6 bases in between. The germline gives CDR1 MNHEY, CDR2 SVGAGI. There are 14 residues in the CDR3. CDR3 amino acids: CASSYSGYYNEQFF. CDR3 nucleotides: TGTGCCAGCAGTTACTCGGGCTACTACAATGAGCAGTTCTTC.

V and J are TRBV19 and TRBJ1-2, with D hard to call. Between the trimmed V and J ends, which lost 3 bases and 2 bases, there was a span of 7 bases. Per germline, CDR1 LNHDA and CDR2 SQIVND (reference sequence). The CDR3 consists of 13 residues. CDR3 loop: CASSIRPNYGYTF. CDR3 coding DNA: TGTGCCAGTAGTATCAGGCCGAACTATGGCTACACCTTC.

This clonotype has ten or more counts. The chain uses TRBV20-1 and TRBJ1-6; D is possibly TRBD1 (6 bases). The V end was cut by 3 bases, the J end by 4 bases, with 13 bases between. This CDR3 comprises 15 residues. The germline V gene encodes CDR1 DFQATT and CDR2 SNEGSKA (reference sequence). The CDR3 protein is CSASLGGGYNSPLHF. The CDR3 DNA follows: TGCAGTGCTAGCCTAGGGGGGGGGTATAATTCACCCCTCCACTTT.

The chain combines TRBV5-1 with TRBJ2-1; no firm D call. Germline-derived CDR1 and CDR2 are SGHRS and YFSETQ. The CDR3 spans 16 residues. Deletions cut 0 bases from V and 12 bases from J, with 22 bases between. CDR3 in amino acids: CASSLAEAFGVVSQFF. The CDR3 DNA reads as TGCGCCAGCAGCTTGGCCGAGGCTTTCGGAGTAGTCTCGCAGTTCTTC.

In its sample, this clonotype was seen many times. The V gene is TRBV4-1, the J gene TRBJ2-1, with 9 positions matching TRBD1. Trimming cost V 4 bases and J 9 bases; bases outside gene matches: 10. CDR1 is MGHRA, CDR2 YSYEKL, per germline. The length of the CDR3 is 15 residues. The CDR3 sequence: CASSRRDRDYGEQFF. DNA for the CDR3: TGCGCCAGCAGCCGCCGGGACAGGGATTACGGTGAGCAGTTCTTC.

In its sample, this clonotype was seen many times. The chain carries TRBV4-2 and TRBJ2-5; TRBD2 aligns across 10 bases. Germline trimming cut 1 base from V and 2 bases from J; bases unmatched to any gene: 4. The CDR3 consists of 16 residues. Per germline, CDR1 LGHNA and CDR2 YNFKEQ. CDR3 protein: CASSQGGTSEQETQYF. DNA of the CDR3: TGTGCCAGCAGCCAAGGCGGGACTAGCGAGCAAGAGACCCAGTACTTC.

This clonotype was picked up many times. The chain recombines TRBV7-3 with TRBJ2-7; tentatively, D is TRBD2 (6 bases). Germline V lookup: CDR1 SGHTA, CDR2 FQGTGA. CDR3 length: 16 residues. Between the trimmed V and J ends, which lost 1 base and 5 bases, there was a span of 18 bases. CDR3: CASSLRVAGGAHEQYF. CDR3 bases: TGTGCCAGCAGCTTAAGAGTGGCTGGAGGGGCCCACGAGCAGTACTTC. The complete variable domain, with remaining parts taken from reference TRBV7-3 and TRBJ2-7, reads GAGVSQTPSNKVTEKGKYVELRCDPISGHTALYWYRQSLGQGPEFLIYFQGTGAADDSGLPNDRFFAVRPEGSVSTLKIQRTERGDSAVYLCASSLRVAGGAHEQYFGPGTRLTVT.

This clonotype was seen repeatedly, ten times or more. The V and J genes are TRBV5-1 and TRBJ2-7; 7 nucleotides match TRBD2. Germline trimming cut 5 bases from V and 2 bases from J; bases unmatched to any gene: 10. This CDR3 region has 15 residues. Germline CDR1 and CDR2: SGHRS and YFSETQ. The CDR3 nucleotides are TGCGCCAGCAGTCCCCTCTCGGGGGGAGCCTACGAGCAGTACTTC. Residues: CASSPLSGGAYEQYF.

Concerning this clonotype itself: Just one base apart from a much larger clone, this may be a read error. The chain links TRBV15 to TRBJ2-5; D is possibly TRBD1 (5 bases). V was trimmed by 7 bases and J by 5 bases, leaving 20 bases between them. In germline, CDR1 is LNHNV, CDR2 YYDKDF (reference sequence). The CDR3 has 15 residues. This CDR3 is CATKGWAGLGETQYF. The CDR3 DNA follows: TGTGCCACCAAGGGGTGGGCAGGGTTGGGTGAGACCCAGTACTTC.

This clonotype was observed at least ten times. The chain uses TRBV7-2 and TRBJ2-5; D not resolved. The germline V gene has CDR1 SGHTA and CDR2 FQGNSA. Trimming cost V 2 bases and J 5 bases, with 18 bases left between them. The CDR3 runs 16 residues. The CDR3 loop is CASSLLGSAFWETQYF. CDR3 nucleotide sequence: TGTGCCAGCAGCTTATTAGGGTCCGCTTTTTGGGAGACCCAGTACTTC.

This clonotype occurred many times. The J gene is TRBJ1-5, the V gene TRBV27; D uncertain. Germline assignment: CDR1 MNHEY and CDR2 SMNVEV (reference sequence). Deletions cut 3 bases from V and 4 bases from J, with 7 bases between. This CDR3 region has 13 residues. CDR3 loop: CASSFQGNQPQHF. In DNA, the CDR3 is TGTGCCAGCAGTTTCCAAGGGAATCAGCCCCAGCATTTT.

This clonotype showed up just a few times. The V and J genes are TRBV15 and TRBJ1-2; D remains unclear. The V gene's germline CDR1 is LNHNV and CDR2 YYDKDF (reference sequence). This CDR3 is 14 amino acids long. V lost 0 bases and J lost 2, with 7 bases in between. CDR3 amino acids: CATSRDLGNYGYTF. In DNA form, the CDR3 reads TGTGCCACCAGCAGAGACCTCGGGAACTATGGCTACACCTTC.

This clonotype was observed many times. DNA for the CDR3: TGCAGTGCTATGTCCCGAGGGCGGGAGGGCCTGCAAGAGACCCAGTACTTC. Translation: CSAMSRGREGLQETQYF. V gene TRBV20-1 combines with J gene TRBJ2-5; 9 bases match TRBD2. The V gene end was trimmed by 4 bases and the J gene end by 2 bases; junction bases not matched to a gene: 14. There are 17 residues in the CDR3. CDR1 DFQATT and CDR2 SNEGSKA come from the germline V gene (reference sequence).